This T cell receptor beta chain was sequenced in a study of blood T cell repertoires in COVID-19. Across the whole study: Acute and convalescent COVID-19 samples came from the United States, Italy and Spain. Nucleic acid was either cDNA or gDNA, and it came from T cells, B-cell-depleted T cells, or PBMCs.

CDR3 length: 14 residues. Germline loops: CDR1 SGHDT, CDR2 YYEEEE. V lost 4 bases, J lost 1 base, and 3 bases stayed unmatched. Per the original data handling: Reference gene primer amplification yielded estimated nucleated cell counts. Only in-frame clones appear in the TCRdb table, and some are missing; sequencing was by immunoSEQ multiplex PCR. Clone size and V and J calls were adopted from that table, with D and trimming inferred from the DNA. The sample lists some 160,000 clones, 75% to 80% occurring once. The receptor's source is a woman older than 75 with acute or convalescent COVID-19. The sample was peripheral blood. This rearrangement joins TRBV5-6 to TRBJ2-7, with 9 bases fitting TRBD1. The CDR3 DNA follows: TGTGCCAGCAGCCGGACAGGGGCGTCCTACGAGCAGTACTTC. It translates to CASSRTGASYEQYF.